This T cell receptor beta chain was documented in a study of human T cells and chemical hapten exposure. TCRdb reprocessed the RACE reads with MiXCR, giving one entry per CDR3 protein. The sample holds about 80,000 distinct CDR3 sequences; 13% to 15% are singletons and the top ten take roughly 4.9%. The time point here: pre-sensitization, week 0. Specified treatment: therapeutic diphenylcyclopropenone sensitization with weekly scalp DPC. The CDR3 has 14 amino acids. Germline CDR1 is KGHSH and CDR2 is LQKENI. V dropped 4 bases and J dropped 1; count of bases not matched to a gene: 3. This TCR came from a woman in her forties or fifties with alopecia areata. Some clones in this sample may be carry-over from other donors' samples. This sample comprised whole blood, obtained in connection with sensitization to the hapten diphenylcyclopropenone (DPC). The chain joins TRBV18 to TRBJ1-1; TRBD1 agrees at 7 bases. The CDR3 DNA is TGTGCCAGCTCACTTGGGACAGCGAACACTGAAGCTTTCTTT. As protein: CASSLGTANTEAFF. The entire variable domain, with the rest obtained from reference TRBV18 and TRBJ1-1, is as follows: NAGVMQNPRHLVRRRGQEARLRCSPMKGHSHVYWYRQLPEEGLKFMVYLQKENIIDESGMPKERFSAEFPKEGPSILRIQQVVRGDSAAYFCASSLGTANTEAFFGQGTRLTVV.